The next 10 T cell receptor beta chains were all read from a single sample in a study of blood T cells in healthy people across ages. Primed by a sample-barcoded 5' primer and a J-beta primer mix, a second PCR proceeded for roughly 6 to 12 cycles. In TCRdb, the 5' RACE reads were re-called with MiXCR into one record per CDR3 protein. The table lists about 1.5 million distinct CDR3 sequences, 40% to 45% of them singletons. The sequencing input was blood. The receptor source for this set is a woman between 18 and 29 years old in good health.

This CDR3 is CSARALPPTDNQETQYF. CDR3 bases: TGCAGTGCTAGAGCACTTCCGCCGACAGACAACCAAGAGACCCAGTACTTC. The gene calls are TRBV20-1 and TRBJ2-5; D is perhaps TRBD1 (5 bases). There are 17 residues in the CDR3. Germline CDR1 reads DFQATT; CDR2 reads SNEGSKA (reference sequence). The germline V and J ends were trimmed by 1 base and 0 bases, with 18 bases remaining between them.

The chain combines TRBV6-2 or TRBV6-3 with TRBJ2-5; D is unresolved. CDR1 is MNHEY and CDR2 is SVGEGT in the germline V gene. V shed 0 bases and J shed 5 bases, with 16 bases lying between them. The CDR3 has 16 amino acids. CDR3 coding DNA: TGTGCCAGCAGTTACTCGGGTGCGGCGGTTGGGGAGACCCAGTACTTC. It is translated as CASSYSGAAVGETQYF.

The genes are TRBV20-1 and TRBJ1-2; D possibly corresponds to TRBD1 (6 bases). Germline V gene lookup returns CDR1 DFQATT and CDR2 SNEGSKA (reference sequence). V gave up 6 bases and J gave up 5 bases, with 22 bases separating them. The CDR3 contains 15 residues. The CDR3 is CSATPSGTPKYGYTF. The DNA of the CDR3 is TGCAGTGCAACACCCTCGGGGACACCCAAGTATGGCTACACCTTC.

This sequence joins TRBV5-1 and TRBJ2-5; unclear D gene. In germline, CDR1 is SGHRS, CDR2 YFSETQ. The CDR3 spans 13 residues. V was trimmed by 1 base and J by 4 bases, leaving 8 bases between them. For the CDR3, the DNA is TGCGCCAGCAGCTTGAGCCCCGCAGAGACCCAGTACTTC. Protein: CASSLSPAETQYF.

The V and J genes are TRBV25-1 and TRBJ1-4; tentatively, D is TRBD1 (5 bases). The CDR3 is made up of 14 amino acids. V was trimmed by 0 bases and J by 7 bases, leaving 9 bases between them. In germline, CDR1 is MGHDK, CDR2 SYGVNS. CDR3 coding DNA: TGTGCCAGCAGTGAATACAGGGACGGTGAAAAACTGTTTTTT. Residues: CASSEYRDGEKLFF.

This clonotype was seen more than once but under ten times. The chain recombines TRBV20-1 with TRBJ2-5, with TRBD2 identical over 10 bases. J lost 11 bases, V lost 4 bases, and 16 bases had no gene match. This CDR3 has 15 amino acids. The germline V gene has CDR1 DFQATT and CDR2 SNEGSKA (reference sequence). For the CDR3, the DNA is TGCAGTGCTACGCGGTCGTCTACTAGCGGGGATCAGCAGTACTTC. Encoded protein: CSATRSSTSGDQQYF.

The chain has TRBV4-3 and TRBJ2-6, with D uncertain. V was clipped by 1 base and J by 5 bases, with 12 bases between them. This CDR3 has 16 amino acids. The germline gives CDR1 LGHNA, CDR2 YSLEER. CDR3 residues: CASSQVVRFRANVLTF. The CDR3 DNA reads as TGCGCCAGCAGCCAAGTAGTCCGGTTTAGGGCCAACGTCCTGACTTTC.

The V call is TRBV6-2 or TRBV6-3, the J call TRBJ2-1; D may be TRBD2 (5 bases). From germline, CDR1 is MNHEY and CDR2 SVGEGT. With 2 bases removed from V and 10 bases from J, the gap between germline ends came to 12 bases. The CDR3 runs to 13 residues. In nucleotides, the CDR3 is TGTGCCAGCAGTTACGAGCGGTTCTACGAGCAGTTCTTC. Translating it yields CASSYERFYEQFF.

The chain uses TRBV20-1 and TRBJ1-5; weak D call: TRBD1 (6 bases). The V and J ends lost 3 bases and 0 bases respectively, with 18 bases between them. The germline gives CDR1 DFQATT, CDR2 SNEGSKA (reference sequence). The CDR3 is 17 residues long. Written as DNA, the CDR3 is TGCAGTGCTAGCGGTGCACAGGGTTTCTATAGCAATCAGCCCCAGCATTTT. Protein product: CSASGAQGFYSNQPQHF.

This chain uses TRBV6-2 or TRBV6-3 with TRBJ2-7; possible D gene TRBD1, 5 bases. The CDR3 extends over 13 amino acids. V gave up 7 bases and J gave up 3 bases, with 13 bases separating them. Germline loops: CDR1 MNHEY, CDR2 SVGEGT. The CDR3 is CASTGQNGYEQYF. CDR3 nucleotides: TGTGCCAGCACCGGACAAAACGGCTACGAGCAGTACTTC.